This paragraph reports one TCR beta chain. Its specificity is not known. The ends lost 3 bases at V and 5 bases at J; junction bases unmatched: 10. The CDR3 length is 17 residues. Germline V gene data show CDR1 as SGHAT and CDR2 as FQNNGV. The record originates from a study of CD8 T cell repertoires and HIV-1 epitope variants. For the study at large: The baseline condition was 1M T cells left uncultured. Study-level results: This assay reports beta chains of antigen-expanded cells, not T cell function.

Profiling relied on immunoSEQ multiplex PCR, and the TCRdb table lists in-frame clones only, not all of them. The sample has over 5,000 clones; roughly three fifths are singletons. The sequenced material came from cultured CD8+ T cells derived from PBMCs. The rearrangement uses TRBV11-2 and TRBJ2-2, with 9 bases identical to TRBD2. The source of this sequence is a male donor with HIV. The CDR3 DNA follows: TGTGCCAGCAGCTTCGACAAGCGGGGGGCGAGAACCGGGGAGCTGTTTTTT. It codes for CASSFDKRGARTGELFF.